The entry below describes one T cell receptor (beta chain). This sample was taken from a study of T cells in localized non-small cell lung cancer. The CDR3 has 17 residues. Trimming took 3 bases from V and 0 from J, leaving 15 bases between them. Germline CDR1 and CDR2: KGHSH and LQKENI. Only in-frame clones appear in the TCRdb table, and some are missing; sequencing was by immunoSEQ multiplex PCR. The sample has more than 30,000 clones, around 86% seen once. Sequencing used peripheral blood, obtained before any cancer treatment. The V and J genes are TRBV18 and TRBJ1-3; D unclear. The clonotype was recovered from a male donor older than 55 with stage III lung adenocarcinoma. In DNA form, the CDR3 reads TGTGCCAGCTCACCCGTCCCACGCAGTCTCTCTGGAAACACCATATATTTT. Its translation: CASSPVPRSLSGNTIYF.